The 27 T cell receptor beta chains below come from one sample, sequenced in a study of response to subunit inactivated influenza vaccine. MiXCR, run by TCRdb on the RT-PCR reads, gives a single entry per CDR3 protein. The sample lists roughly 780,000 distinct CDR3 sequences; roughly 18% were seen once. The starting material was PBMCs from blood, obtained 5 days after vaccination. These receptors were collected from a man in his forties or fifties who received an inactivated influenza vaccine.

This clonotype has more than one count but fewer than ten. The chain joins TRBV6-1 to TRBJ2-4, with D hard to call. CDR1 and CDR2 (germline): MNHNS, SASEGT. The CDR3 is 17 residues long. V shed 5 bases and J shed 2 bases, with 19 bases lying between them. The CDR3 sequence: CASSPPPGQGTKNIQYF. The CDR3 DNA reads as TGTGCCAGCAGTCCACCCCCCGGGCAAGGTACCAAAAACATTCAGTACTTC.

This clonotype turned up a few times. The CDR3 DNA reads TGTGCCACCCAGAGACTAGCGGGGTTCCAAGAGACCCAGTACTTC. It encodes CATQRLAGFQETQYF. The V and J genes are TRBV12-3 or TRBV12-4 and TRBJ2-5; 11 nucleotides match TRBD2. V was pared by 10 bases and J by 1 base, with 8 bases of the junction left unmatched. The CDR3 is 15 amino acids.

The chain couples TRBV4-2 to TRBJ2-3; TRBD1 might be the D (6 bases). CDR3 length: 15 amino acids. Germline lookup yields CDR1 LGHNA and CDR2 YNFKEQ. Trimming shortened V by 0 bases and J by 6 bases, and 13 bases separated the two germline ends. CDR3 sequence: CASSQDLTGKDTQYF. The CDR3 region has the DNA TGTGCCAGCAGCCAAGATCTAACAGGGAAGGATACGCAGTATTTT.

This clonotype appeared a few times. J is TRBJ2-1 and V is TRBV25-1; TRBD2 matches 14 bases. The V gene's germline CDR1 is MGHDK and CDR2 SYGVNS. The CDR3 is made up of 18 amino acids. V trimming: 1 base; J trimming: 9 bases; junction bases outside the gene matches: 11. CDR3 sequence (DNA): TGTGCCAGCAGTGAATGGCGACTGACTAGCGGGAGGGGGGGTGAGCAGTTCTTC. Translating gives CASSEWRLTSGRGGEQFF.

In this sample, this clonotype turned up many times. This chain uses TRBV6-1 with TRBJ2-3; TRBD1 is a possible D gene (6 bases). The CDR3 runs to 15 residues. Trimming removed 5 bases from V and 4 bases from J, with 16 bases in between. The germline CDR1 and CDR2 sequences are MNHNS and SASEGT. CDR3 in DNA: TGTGCCAGCAGTCCCCGAAACAGGGCTCCAGATACGCAGTATTTT. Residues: CASSPRNRAPDTQYF.

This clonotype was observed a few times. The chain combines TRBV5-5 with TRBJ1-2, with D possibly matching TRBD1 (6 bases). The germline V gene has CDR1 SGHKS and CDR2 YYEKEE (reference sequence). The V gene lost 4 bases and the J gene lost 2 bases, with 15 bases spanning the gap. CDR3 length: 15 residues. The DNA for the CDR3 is TGTGCCAGCAGCCCATTCAACAGGGACAACTATGGCTACACCTTC. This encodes CASSPFNRDNYGYTF.

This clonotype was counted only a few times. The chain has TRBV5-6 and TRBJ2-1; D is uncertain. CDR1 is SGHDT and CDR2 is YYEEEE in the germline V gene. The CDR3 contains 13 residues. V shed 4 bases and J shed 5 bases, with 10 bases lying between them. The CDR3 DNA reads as TGTGCCAGCAGCCCGGAAGGTGACAATGAGCAGTTCTTC. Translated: CASSPEGDNEQFF.

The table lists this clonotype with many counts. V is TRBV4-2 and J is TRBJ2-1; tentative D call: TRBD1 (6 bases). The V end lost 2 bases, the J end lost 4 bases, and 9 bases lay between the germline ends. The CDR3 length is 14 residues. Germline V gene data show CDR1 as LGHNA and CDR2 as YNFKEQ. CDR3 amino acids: CASSQTTGYNEQFF. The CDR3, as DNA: TGTGCCAGCAGCCAAACGACAGGTTACAATGAGCAGTTCTTC.

Here the CDR3 reads CSVERQRKETQYF. The CDR3 DNA is TGCAGCGTTGAAAGACAGAGAAAAGAGACCCAGTACTTC. The chain is built from TRBV29-1 and TRBJ2-5, with a weak D call TRBD1 (5 bases). Trimming left V 2 bases short and J 3 bases short, with 10 bases between. The CDR3 runs 13 residues. The germline V gene has CDR1 SQVTM and CDR2 ANQGSEA. Full variable domain (outside the CDR3, taken from reference TRBV29-1 and TRBJ2-5): SAVISQKPSRDICQRGTSLTIQCQVDSQVTMMFWYRQQPGQSLTLIATANQGSEATYESGFVIDKFPISRPNLTFSTLTVSNMSPEDSSIYLCSVERQRKETQYFGPGTRLLVL.

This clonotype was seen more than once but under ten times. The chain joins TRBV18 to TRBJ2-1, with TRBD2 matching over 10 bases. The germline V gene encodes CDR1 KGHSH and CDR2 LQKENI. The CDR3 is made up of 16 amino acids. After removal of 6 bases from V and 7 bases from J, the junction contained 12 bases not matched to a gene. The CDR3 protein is CASSDVVAGGSNEQFF. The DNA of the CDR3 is TGTGCCAGCTCGGATGTTGTAGCGGGAGGTTCTAATGAGCAGTTCTTC.

As DNA, the CDR3 is TGTGCCACCAGCAGAGGGGCTGTCTACGAGCAGTACTTC. It translates to CATSRGAVYEQYF. J is TRBJ2-7 and V is TRBV15, with D uncertain. The CDR3 length is 13 residues. With 1 base removed from V and 3 bases from J, the gap between germline ends came to 7 bases. Germline-derived CDR1 and CDR2 are LNHNV and YYDKDF (reference sequence).

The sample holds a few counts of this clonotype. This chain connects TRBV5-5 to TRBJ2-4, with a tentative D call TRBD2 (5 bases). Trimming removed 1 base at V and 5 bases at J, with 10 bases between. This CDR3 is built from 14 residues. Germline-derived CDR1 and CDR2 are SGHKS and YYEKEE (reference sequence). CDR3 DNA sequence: TGTGCCAGCAGCTTGATAGGGCGGGAAAACATTCAGTACTTC. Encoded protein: CASSLIGRENIQYF. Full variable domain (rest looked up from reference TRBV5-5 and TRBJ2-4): DAGVTQSPTHLIKTRGQQVTLRCSPISGHKSVSWYQQVLGQGPQFIFQYYEKEERGRGNFPDRFSARQFPNYSSELNVNALLLGDSALYLCASSLIGRENIQYFGAGTRLSVL.

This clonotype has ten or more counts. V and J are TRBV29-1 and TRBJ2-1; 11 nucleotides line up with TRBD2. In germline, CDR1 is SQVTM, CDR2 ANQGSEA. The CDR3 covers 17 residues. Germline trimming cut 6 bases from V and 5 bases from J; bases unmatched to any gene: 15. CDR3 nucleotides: TGCAGCGTCCCAGGGAATAGCGGGAGGGCCTGGGACAATGAGCAGTTCTTC. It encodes CSVPGNSGRAWDNEQFF.

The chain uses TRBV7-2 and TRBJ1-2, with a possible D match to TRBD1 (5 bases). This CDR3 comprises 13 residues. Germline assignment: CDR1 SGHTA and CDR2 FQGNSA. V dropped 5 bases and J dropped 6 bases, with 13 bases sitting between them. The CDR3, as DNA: TGTGCCAGCAGCAGGACGGGGGTCGATGGCTACACCTTC. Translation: CASSRTGVDGYTF.

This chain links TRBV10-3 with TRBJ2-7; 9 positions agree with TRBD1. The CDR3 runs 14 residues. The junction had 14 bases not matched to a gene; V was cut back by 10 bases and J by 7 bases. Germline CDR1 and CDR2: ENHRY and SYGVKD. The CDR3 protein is CATQPRDRVGEQYF. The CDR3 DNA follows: TGTGCCACCCAGCCCCGGGACAGGGTGGGAGAGCAGTACTTC.

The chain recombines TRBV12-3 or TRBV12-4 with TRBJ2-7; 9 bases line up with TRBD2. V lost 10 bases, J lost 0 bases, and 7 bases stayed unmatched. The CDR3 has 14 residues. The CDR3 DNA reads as TGTGCCACCCAGCGGGGGGAAAGCTCCTACGAGCAGTACTTC. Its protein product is CATQRGESSYEQYF.

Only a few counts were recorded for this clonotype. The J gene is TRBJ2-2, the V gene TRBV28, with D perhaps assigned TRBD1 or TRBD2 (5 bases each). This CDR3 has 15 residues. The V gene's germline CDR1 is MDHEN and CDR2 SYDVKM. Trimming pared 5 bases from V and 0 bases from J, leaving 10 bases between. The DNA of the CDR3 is TGTGCCAGCAGTCCGGGACGGCCGAACACCGGGGAGCTGTTTTTT. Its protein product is CASSPGRPNTGELFF.

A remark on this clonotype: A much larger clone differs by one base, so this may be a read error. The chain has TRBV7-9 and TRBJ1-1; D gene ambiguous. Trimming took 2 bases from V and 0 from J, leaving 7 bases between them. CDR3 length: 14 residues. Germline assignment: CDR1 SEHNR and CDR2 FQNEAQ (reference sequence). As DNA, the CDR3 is TGTGCCAGCAGCTTAATACAGATGAACACTGAAGCTTTCTTT. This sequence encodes CASSLIQMNTEAFF.

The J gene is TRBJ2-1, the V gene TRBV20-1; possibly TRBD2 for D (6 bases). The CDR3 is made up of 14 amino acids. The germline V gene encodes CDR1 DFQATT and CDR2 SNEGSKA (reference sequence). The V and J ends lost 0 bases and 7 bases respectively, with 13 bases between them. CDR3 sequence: CSARDATSWNEQFF. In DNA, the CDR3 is TGCAGTGCTAGAGACGCAACTAGCTGGAATGAGCAGTTCTTC.

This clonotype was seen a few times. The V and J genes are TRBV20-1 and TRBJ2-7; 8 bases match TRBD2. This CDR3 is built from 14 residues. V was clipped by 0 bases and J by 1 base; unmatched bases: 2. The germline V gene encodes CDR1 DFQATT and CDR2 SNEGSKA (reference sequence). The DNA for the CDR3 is TGCAGTGCTAGAGAGGTAGCGGGGTCCTACGAGCAGTACTTC. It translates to CSAREVAGSYEQYF.

CDR3 residues: CASSSAGSYEQYF. The DNA for the CDR3 is TGTGCCAGCAGTTCGGCGGGATCCTACGAGCAGTACTTC. V is TRBV27 and J is TRBJ2-7; possible D gene TRBD2, 6 bases. Per the germline V gene, CDR1 is MNHEY and CDR2 is SMNVEV (reference sequence). This CDR3 region has 13 residues. Trimming removed 4 bases at V and 1 base at J, with 8 bases between.

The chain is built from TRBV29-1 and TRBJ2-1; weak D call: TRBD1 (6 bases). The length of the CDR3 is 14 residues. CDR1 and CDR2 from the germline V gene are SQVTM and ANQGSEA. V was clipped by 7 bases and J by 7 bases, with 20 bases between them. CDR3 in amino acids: CSARQDLTRNEQFF. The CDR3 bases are TGCAGCGCCCGACAGGACCTCACTAGGAATGAGCAGTTCTTC.

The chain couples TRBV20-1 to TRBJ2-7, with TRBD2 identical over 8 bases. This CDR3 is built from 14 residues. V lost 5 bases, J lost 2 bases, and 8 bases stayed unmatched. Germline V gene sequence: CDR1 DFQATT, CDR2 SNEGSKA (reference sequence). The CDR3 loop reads CSASGGGTPYEQYF. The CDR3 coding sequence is TGCAGTGCTTCCGGGGGGGGGACCCCCTACGAGCAGTACTTC.

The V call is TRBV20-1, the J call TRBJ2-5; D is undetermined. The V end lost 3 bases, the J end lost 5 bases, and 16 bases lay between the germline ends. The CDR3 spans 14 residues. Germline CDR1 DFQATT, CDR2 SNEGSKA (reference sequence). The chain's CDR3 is CSASPLRLGETQYF. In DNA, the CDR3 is TGCAGTGCTAGTCCCCTCCGCCTGGGTGAGACCCAGTACTTC.

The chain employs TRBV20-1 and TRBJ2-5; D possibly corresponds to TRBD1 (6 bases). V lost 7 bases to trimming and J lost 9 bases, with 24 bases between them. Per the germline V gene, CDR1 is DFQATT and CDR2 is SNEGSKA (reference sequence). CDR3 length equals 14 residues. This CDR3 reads CSVGGSLAAMAQYF. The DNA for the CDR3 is TGCAGTGTAGGGGGATCTTTGGCGGCGATGGCCCAGTACTTC.

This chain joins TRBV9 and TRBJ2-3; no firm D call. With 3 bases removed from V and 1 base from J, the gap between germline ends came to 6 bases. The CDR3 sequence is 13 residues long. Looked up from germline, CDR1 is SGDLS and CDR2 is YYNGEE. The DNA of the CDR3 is TGTGCCAGCAGCGCCCTCGGCACAGATACGCAGTATTTT. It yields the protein CASSALGTDTQYF.

In nucleotides, the CDR3 is TGTGCCAGCGGCAAGGACAAGGACCTCCGGAACGAGCAGTACTTC. This gives the protein CASGKDKDLRNEQYF. The chain uses TRBV12-3 or TRBV12-4 and TRBJ2-7; D might be TRBD1 (5 bases). The CDR3 covers 15 residues. Deletions cut 8 bases from V and 5 bases from J, with 22 bases between.